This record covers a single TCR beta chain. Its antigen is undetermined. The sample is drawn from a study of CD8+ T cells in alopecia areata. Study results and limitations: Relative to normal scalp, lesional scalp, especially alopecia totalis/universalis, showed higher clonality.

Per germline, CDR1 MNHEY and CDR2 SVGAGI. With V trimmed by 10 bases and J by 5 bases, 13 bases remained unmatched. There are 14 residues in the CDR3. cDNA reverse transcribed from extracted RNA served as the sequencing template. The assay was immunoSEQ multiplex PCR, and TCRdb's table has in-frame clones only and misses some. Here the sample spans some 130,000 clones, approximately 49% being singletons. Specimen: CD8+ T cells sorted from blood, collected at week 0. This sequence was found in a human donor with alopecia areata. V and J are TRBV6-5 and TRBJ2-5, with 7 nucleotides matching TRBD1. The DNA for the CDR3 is TGTGCCATTTCGTTCGACAGGGCGCACGAGACCCAGTACTTC. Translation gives CAISFDRAHETQYF.